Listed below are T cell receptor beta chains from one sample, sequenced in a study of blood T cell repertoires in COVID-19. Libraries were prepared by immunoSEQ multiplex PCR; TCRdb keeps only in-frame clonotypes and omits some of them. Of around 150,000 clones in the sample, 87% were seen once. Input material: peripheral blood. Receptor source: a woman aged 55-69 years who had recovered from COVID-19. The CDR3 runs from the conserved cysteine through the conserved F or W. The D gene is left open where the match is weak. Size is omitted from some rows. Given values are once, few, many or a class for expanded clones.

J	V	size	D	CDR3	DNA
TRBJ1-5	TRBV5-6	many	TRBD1	CASRSPTGGKGNQPQHF	TGTGCCAGCAGATCACCCACAGGGGGCAAGGGCAATCAGCCCCAGCATTTT
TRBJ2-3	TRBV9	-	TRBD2	CASSGETGGHTDTQYF	TGTGCCAGCAGCGGGGAAACGGGGGGGCACACAGATACGCAGTATTTT
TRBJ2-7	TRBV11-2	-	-	CASSLERVSTYEQYF	TGTGCCAGCAGCTTAGAGCGGGTCTCTACCTACGAGCAGTACTTC
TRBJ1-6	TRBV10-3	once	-	CAISEALSGYNSPLHF	TGTGCCATCAGTGAGGCTCTCTCCGGCTATAATTCACCCCTCCACTTT
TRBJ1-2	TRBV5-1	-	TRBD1	CASSLQGQGPSGGYTF	TGCGCCAGCAGCTTGCAGGGACAGGGGCCATCCGGTGGCTACACCTTC
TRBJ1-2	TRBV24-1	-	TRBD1	CATSDNGQGNYGYTF	TGTGCCACCAGTGACAATGGACAGGGGAACTATGGCTACACCTTC
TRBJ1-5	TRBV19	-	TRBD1	CASSISGTGGYQPQHF	TGTGCCAGTAGTATAAGCGGGACAGGGGGTTACCAGCCCCAGCATTTT
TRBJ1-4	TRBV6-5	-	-	CACSVAMANEKLFF	TGTGCCTGTTCGGTAGCGATGGCTAATGAAAAACTGTTTTTT
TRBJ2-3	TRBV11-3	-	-	CASSSGQGSRDTQYF	TGTGCCAGCAGCTCAGGGCAGGGTTCGAGAGATACGCAGTATTTT
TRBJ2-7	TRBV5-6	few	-	CASSFYDRSYEQYF	TGTGCCAGCAGCTTTTATGACAGATCCTACGAGCAGTACTTC
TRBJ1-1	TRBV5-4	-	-	CASGVTPPTEAFF	TGTGCCAGCGGAGTCACCCCCCCCACTGAAGCTTTCTTT
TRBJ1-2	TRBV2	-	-	CASSDTGHGYTF	TGTGCCAGCAGCGATACAGGACATGGCTACACCTTC
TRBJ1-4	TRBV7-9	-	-	CASRVQGSNEKLFF	TGTGCCAGCAGGGTACAGGGTTCTAATGAAAAACTGTTTTTT
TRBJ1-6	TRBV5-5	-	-	CASSLTGESYNSPLHF	TGTGCCAGCAGCTTGACCGGGGAGTCCTATAATTCACCCCTCCACTTT
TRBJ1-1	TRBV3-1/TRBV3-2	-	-	CASSQVHRRGTEAFF	TGTGCCAGCAGCCAAGTGCACCGGCGGGGCACTGAAGCTTTCTTT
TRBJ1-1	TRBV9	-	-	CASSVGGFMNTEAFF	TGTGCCAGCAGCGTAGGGGGCTTCATGAACACTGAAGCTTTCTTT
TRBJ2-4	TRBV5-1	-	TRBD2	CASSTGGAGNIQYF	TGCGCCAGCAGCACCGGGGGGGCTGGTAACATTCAGTACTTC
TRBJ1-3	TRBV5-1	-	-	CASSLGTAGNTIYF	TGCGCCAGCAGCTTGGGAACGGCTGGAAACACCATATATTTT
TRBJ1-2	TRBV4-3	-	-	CASSQVFPSLWGYTF	TGCGCCAGCAGCCAAGTCTTCCCGTCCCTATGGGGCTACACCTTC
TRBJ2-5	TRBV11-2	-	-	CASSWGYSQETQYF	TGTGCCAGCAGCTGGGGCTATTCCCAAGAGACCCAGTACTTC
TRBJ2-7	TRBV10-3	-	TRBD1	CAISESPGQGQQYF	TGTGCCATCAGTGAGAGTCCTGGACAGGGACAGCAGTACTTC
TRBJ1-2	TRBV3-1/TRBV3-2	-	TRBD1	CASSQEPGQGVSYTF	TGTGCCAGCAGCCAAGAGCCCGGACAGGGAGTCAGCTACACCTTC
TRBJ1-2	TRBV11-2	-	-	CASSLDARFSGGYTF	TGTGCCAGCAGCTTAGATGCCAGGTTCTCTGGTGGCTACACCTTC
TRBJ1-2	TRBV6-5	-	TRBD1	CASKSLGQGYGYTF	TGTGCCAGCAAGTCGTTAGGACAGGGCTATGGCTACACCTTC
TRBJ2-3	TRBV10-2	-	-	CASSEVPAGTQYF	TGCGCCAGCAGTGAGGTACCCGCGGGTACGCAGTATTTT
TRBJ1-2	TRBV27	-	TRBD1	CASSTSTGGGYGYTF	TGTGCCAGCAGTACCTCGACAGGGGGCGGCTATGGCTACACCTTC
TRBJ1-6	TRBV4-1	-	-	CASSLIAGNDNSPLHF	TGCGCCAGCAGCCTGATAGCAGGGAACGATAATTCACCCCTCCACTTT
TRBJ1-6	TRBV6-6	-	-	CASTGQGTSPLHF	TGTGCCAGCACCGGGCAGGGCACCTCACCCCTCCACTTT
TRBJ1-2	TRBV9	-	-	CASSVDPGNYGYTF	TGTGCCAGCAGCGTAGATCCGGGGAACTATGGCTACACCTTC
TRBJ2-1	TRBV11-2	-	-	CASSFAGTYNEQFF	TGTGCCAGCAGCTTTGCAGGGACCTACAATGAGCAGTTCTTC
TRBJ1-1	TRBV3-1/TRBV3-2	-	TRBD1	CASSQGGTDTEAFF	TGTGCCAGCAGCCAAGGAGGGACAGACACTGAAGCTTTCTTT
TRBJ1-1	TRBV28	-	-	CASSPWEGKAFF	TGTGCCAGCAGTCCCTGGGAGGGGAAAGCTTTCTTT
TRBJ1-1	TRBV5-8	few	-	CASSLTTAAEPTNEAFF	TGTGCCAGCAGCCTGACGACAGCCGCGGAACCTACCAATGAAGCTTTCTTT
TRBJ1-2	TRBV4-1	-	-	CASSQDGAALYGYTF	TGCGCCAGCAGCCAAGATGGGGCAGCTCTCTATGGCTACACCTTC
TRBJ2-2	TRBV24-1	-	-	CATSDPRVNTGELFF	TGTGCCACCAGTGACCCCAGGGTGAACACCGGGGAGCTGTTTTTT
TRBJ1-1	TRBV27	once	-	CASSLWARGSYTEAFF	TGTGCCAGCAGTTTGTGGGCCAGGGGCTCGTACACTGAAGCTTTCTTT
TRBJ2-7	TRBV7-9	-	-	CASREAGAGDYEQYF	TGTGCCAGCAGGGAAGCAGGGGCCGGGGATTACGAGCAGTACTTC
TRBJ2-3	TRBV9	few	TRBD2	CASSFRPGGQTDTQYF	TGTGCCAGCAGCTTTAGACCGGGGGGGCAAACAGATACGCAGTATTTT
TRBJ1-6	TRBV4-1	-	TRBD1	CASSLGVGTGNSPLHF	TGCGCCAGCAGCTTGGGGGTCGGGACAGGCAATTCACCCCTCCACTTT
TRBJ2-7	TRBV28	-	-	CATLGYPYEQYF	TGTGCCACACTAGGATACCCCTACGAGCAGTACTTC
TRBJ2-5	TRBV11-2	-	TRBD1	CASSPGTGGFWTQYF	TGTGCCAGCAGCCCCGGGACAGGGGGTTTTTGGACCCAGTACTTC
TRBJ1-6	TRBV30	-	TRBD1	CAWGETGDSPLHF	TGTGCCTGGGGAGAGACAGGGGATTCACCCCTCCACTTT
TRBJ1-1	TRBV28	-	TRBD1	CASRPWTGEGTEAFF	TGTGCCAGCAGACCCTGGACAGGGGAAGGCACTGAAGCTTTCTTT
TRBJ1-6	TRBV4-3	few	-	CASSQDSQGFSNSPLHF	TGCGCCAGCAGCCAAGATTCGCAGGGGTTTTCGAATTCACCCCTCCACTTT
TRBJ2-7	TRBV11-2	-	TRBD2	CASSLTRTSGRYEQYF	TGTGCCAGCAGCTTGACCCGGACTAGCGGACGATACGAGCAGTACTTC
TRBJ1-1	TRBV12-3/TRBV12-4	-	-	CASSWGGTEAFF	TGTGCCAGCAGTTGGGGGGGAACTGAAGCTTTCTTT